What follows are 27 T cell receptor beta chains derived from one specimen sequenced in a study of cytomegalovirus exposure and HLA in healthy donors. The method was immunoSEQ multiplex PCR; TCRdb's version includes in-frame clones alone and lacks a portion of them. The data hold roughly 180,000 clones, with approximately 89% observed a single time. The sample comprised PBMCs. Source of these receptors: a man aged 30 to 45 in good health and CMV-seropositive.

The V and J genes are TRBV2 and TRBJ1-4, with TRBD1 as a possible D gene (5 bases). Germline V lookup: CDR1 SNHLY, CDR2 FYNNEI. V dropped 5 bases and J dropped 0 bases, with 7 bases sitting between them. The CDR3 sequence is 14 residues long. The CDR3 bases are TGTGCCAGCAGTCAGACAGCAACTAATGAAAAACTGTTTTTT. Amino acid sequence: CASSQTATNEKLFF.

CDR3 protein: CASSSTDTSPLHF. The CDR3 DNA is TGTGCCAGCAGCTCGACAGATACTTCACCCCTCCACTTT. This sequence joins TRBV7-2 and TRBJ1-6; D possibly corresponds to TRBD1 (5 bases). The CDR3 totals 13 residues. With 4 bases removed from V and 9 bases from J, the gap between germline ends came to 10 bases. Germline V lookup: CDR1 SGHTA, CDR2 FQGNSA.

In nucleotides, the CDR3 is TGTGCCAGCAGCTACACGGCCGGACTAAACACCGGGGAGCTGTTTTTT. Translated: CASSYTAGLNTGELFF. This chain uses TRBV6-6 with TRBJ2-2, with a weak D call TRBD2 (6 bases). V was shortened by 6 bases and J by 2 bases, with 16 bases between the two germline ends. The CDR3 is 16 residues long. The germline V gene encodes CDR1 MNHNY and CDR2 SVGAGI (reference sequence).

The CDR3 reads CASSPGVGGIREKLFF. As DNA, the CDR3 is TGTGCCAGCAGCCCCGGGGTAGGGGGTATCCGGGAAAAACTGTTTTTT. The chain recombines TRBV14 with TRBJ1-4; possibly TRBD1 for D (6 bases). The V end lost 4 bases, the J end lost 8 bases, and 20 bases lay between the germline ends. The CDR3 runs 16 residues. CDR1 is SGHDN and CDR2 is FVKESK in the germline V gene. Full variable domain (rest looked up from reference TRBV14 and TRBJ1-4): EAGVTQFPSHSVIEKGQTVTLRCDPISGHDNLYWYRRVMGKEIKFLLHFVKESKQDESGMPNNRFLAERTGGTYSTLKVQPAELEDSGVYFCASSPGVGGIREKLFFGSGTQLSVL.

This clone was observed a handful of times. The chain joins TRBV7-9 to TRBJ2-7; 10 nucleotides line up with TRBD1. CDR1 and CDR2 (germline): SEHNR, FQNEAQ (reference sequence). The CDR3 sequence is 15 residues long. Trimming at V came to 1 base and at J to 2 bases, leaving 2 bases not matched to a gene. The CDR3 sequence is CASSLDGQGAYEQYF. The CDR3 coding sequence is TGTGCCAGCAGCTTAGATGGACAGGGGGCCTACGAGCAGTACTTC.

The rearrangement joins TRBV9 to TRBJ1-2; D unresolved. The V and J ends lost 4 bases and 3 bases respectively, with 19 bases between them. The CDR3 has 16 amino acids. Germline assignment: CDR1 SGDLS and CDR2 YYNGEE. This chain's CDR3 is CASSSGGEGRHYGYTF. In DNA form, the CDR3 reads TGTGCCAGCAGCAGCGGTGGGGAGGGAAGGCACTATGGCTACACCTTC.

This clone was detected once. The genes are TRBV7-2 and TRBJ1-1, with D unresolved. CDR3 length equals 14 residues. Germline V gene data show CDR1 as SGHTA and CDR2 as FQGNSA. V was pared by 5 bases and J by 0 bases, with 10 bases between. The CDR3 DNA sequence: TGTGCCAGCAGCCACAGATTTTTGAACACTGAAGCTTTCTTT. It specifies CASSHRFLNTEAFF.

The chain links TRBV27 to TRBJ2-3; maybe TRBD1 (6 bases). Germline V CDR1 and CDR2: MNHEY, SMNVEV (reference sequence). V shed 5 bases and J shed 0 bases, with 15 bases lying between them. The CDR3 consists of 16 residues. The CDR3 here is CASSPRTVLSTDTQYF. The CDR3 DNA reads TGTGCCAGCAGTCCCCGGACAGTACTCAGCACAGATACGCAGTATTTT.

The genes are TRBV27 and TRBJ2-1; maybe TRBD1 (6 bases). The V end was cut by 7 bases, the J end by 6 bases, with 19 bases between. Looked up from germline, CDR1 is MNHEY and CDR2 is SMNVEV (reference sequence). The CDR3 consists of 15 residues. DNA for the CDR3: TGTGCCAGCACCTTGGGTGGGGACAACCTCAATGAGCAGTTCTTC. It encodes CASTLGGDNLNEQFF.

The chain couples TRBV5-6 to TRBJ1-3; 7 nucleotides line up with TRBD1. The germline V gene encodes CDR1 SGHDT and CDR2 YYEEEE. The CDR3 consists of 15 residues. J gave up 0 bases and V 4 bases, and 4 bases lay outside the gene matches. The CDR3 reads CASSPQGYSGNTIYF. CDR3 coding DNA: TGTGCCAGCAGCCCACAGGGGTACTCTGGAAACACCATATATTTT.

The chain carries TRBV10-2 and TRBJ2-4, with unresolved D. The CDR3 runs to 13 residues. CDR1 and CDR2 (germline): WSHSY, SAAADI. Trimming pared 3 bases from V and 4 bases from J, leaving 7 bases between. CDR3 DNA: TGCGCCAGCAGTGACTTTCCTAAAAACATTCAGTACTTC. Protein sequence: CASSDFPKNIQYF.

The chain has TRBV11-3 and TRBJ1-1, with D unclear. V gave up 3 bases and J gave up 1 base, with 3 bases separating them. CDR3 length equals 12 residues. The germline V gene encodes CDR1 SGHNT and CDR2 YENEEA. DNA for the CDR3: TGTGCCAGCAGCTTCCAGAACACTGAAGCTTTCTTT. It is translated as CASSFQNTEAFF.

This clone was counted only a few times. V is TRBV6-5 and J is TRBJ2-7; TRBD1 agrees at 10 bases. J was trimmed by 4 bases and V by 4 bases; bases with no gene match: 7. This CDR3 region has 15 residues. Per the germline V gene, CDR1 is MNHEY and CDR2 is SVGAGI. The CDR3 bases are TGTGCCAGCAGTTCCCCGGGACAGGGGCGGTACGAGCAGTACTTC. Its translation is CASSSPGQGRYEQYF.

This chain uses TRBV12-5 with TRBJ2-3; D gene ambiguous. The ends were cut back, 1 base at V and 0 bases at J, with 2 bases in the middle. Germline V gives CDR1 LGHNT, CDR2 FRNRAP. The CDR3 is 13 amino acids. For the CDR3, the DNA is TGTGCTAGTGGTTTGGCTAGCACAGATACGCAGTATTTT. It specifies CASGLASTDTQYF. The whole variable domain, filled in from reference TRBV12-5 and TRBJ2-3, reads DARVTQTPRHKVTEMGQEVTMRCQPILGHNTVFWYRQTMMQGLELLAYFRNRAPLDDSGMPKDRFSAEMPDATLATLKIQPSEPRDSAVYFCASGLASTDTQYFGPGTRLTVL.

J is TRBJ1-4 and V is TRBV28; tentatively, D is TRBD1 (5 bases). This CDR3 is 14 amino acids long. Trimming left V 5 bases short and J 5 bases short, with 12 bases between. Looked up from germline, CDR1 is MDHEN and CDR2 is SYDVKM. The CDR3 is CASSGTEINEKLFF. The CDR3 DNA follows: TGTGCCAGCAGTGGGACTGAGATAAATGAAAAACTGTTTTTT.

This clone was counted only a few times. The chain carries TRBV27 and TRBJ1-5; D not certain. The CDR3 covers 14 residues. Trimming took 0 bases from V and 7 from J, leaving 10 bases between them. Germline-derived CDR1 and CDR2 are MNHEY and SMNVEV (reference sequence). This chain's CDR3 is CASSLSAAIQPQHF. The CDR3 nucleotides read TGTGCCAGCAGTTTATCAGCGGCGATCCAGCCCCAGCATTTT.

This clone was observed once. This sequence joins TRBV6-5 and TRBJ2-7; D might be TRBD1 (7 bases). This CDR3 region has 15 residues. Germline loops: CDR1 MNHEY, CDR2 SVGAGI. V dropped 4 bases and J dropped 7 bases, with 20 bases sitting between them. CDR3 residues: CASSSPRRGPLEQYF. For the CDR3, the DNA is TGTGCCAGCAGTTCCCCGAGGAGGGGGCCCTTAGAGCAGTACTTC.

The chain carries TRBV9 and TRBJ2-1; D is perhaps TRBD1 (6 bases). Looked up from germline, CDR1 is SGDLS and CDR2 is YYNGEE. The V gene lost 0 bases and the J gene lost 2 bases, with 12 bases spanning the gap. This CDR3 has 16 amino acids. The CDR3 is CASSVDGGTTYNEQFF. The CDR3 DNA reads as TGTGCCAGCAGCGTAGATGGGGGCACCACCTACAATGAGCAGTTCTTC.

The sample holds a few counts of this clone. The identical CDR3 is also encoded by other nucleotide sequences in the sample. The chain couples TRBV9 to TRBJ1-1, with D possibly being TRBD1 (5 bases). V lost 0 bases and J lost 3, with 6 bases in between. The germline gives CDR1 SGDLS, CDR2 YYNGEE. The CDR3 sequence is 13 residues long. The DNA of the CDR3 is TGTGCCAGCAGCGTAGGGGGCCACACTGAAGCTTTCTTT. Translating it yields CASSVGGHTEAFF.

The rearrangement joins TRBV6-5 to TRBJ2-7; D remains unclear. CDR3 size: 13 residues. Germline V gene lookup returns CDR1 MNHEY and CDR2 SVGAGI. The germline V and J ends were trimmed by 5 bases and 1 base, with 9 bases remaining between them. The CDR3 sequence: CASSVGGSYEQYF. The DNA for the CDR3 is TGTGCCAGCAGTGTTGGCGGATCCTACGAGCAGTACTTC.

CDR3 bases: TGTGCCAGCACCGGCCAGGGGGGGAACACTGAAGCTTTCTTT. Encoded protein: CASTGQGGNTEAFF. V usage is TRBV2 and J usage is TRBJ1-1, with TRBD1 matching 7 bases. Germline trimming cut 7 bases from V and 1 base from J; bases unmatched to any gene: 6. The germline gives CDR1 SNHLY, CDR2 FYNNEI. The CDR3 contains 14 residues.

CDR3 sequence: CASSLGTVLNTEAFF. CDR3 sequence (DNA): TGTGCCAGCAGCTTAGGCACAGTCCTGAACACTGAAGCTTTCTTT. The chain couples TRBV11-2 to TRBJ1-1; D is ambiguous. Trimming took off 1 base at V and 0 bases at J, with 9 bases between the two ends. Germline V gene sequence: CDR1 SGHAT, CDR2 FQNNGV. The CDR3 has 15 amino acids. Filled out from reference TRBV11-2 and TRBJ1-1, the complete variable domain reads EAGVAQSPRYKIIEKRQSVAFWCNPISGHATLYWYQQILGQGPKLLIQFQNNGVVDDSQLPKDRFSAERLKGVDSTLKIQPAKLEDSAVYLCASSLGTVLNTEAFFGQGTRLTVV.

The gene calls are TRBV6-5 and TRBJ1-3; tentatively, D is TRBD1 (5 bases). Per the germline V gene, CDR1 is MNHEY and CDR2 is SVGAGI. The CDR3 is 16 amino acids. Trimming left V 2 bases short and J 2 bases short, with 13 bases between. The CDR3 sequence is CASSYGPLGAGNTIYF. CDR3 in DNA: TGTGCCAGCAGTTACGGCCCCCTGGGGGCTGGAAACACCATATATTTT.

The chain is built from TRBV13 and TRBJ2-1; 7 bases are a match to TRBD2. From germline, CDR1 is PRHDT and CDR2 FYEKMQ (reference sequence). There are 12 residues in the CDR3. J gave up 9 bases and V 5 bases, and 4 bases lay outside the gene matches. The CDR3 here is CASSMERGEQFF. CDR3 DNA sequence: TGTGCCAGCAGCATGGAGCGGGGTGAGCAGTTCTTC.

This sequence joins TRBV5-1 and TRBJ2-3; 7 bases are a match to TRBD2. The CDR3 is 14 amino acids. The germline V gene encodes CDR1 SGHRS and CDR2 YFSETQ. The ends lost 4 bases at V and 7 bases at J; junction bases unmatched: 9. The CDR3 DNA reads TGCGCCAGCAGCCCCCGGACTAGTTTAAATACGCAGTATTTT. Its protein product is CASSPRTSLNTQYF.

The V and J genes are TRBV5-6 and TRBJ2-7, with D tentatively TRBD1 or TRBD2 (5 bases each). Trimming took off 0 bases at V and 3 bases at J, with 13 bases between the two ends. The CDR3 is made up of 15 amino acids. Germline V lookup: CDR1 SGHDT, CDR2 YYEEEE. CDR3 sequence reads: CASSLGDRDFYEQYF. CDR3 coding DNA: TGTGCCAGCAGCTTGGGGGACCGAGACTTCTACGAGCAGTACTTC. Filled out from reference TRBV5-6 and TRBJ2-7, the complete variable domain reads DAGVTQSPTHLIKTRGQQVTLRCSPKSGHDTVSWYQQALGQGPQFIFQYYEEEERQRGNFPDRFSGHQFPNYSSELNVNALLLGDSALYLCASSLGDRDFYEQYFGPGTRLTVT.

The chain employs TRBV4-1 and TRBJ2-7; 7 bases fit TRBD2. The V gene end was trimmed by 1 base and the J gene end by 2 bases; junction bases not matched to a gene: 2. The CDR3 runs 14 residues. The germline gives CDR1 MGHRA, CDR2 YSYEKL. This chain's CDR3 is CASSQAGGPYEQYF. The CDR3, as DNA: TGCGCCAGCAGCCAAGCGGGAGGACCCTACGAGCAGTACTTC.